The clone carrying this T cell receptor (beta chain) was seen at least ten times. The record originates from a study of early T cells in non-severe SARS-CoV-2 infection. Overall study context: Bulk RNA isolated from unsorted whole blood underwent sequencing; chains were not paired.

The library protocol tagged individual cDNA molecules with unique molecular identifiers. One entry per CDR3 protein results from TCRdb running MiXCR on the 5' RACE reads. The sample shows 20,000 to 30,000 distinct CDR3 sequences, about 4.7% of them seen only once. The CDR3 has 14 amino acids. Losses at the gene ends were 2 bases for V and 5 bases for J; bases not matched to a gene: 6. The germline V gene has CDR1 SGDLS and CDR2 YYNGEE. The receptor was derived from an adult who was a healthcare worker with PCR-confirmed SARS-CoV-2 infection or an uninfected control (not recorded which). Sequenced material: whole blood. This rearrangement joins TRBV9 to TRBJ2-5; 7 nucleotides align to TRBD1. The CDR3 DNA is TGTGCCAGCAGCGTCGGACCCAGGGGGGAGACCCAGTACTTC. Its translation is CASSVGPRGETQYF.